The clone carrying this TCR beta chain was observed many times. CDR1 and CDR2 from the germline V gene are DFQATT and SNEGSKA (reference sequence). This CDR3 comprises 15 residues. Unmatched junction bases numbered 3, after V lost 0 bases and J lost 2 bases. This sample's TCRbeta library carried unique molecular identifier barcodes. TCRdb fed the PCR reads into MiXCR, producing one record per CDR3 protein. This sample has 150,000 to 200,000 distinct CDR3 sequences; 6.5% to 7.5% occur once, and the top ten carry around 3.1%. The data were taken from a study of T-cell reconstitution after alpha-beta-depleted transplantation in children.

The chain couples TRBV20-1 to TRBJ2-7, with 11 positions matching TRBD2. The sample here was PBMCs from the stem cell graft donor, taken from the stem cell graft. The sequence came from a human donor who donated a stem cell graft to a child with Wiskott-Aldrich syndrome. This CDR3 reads CSARDTSGRAYEQYF. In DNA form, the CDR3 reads TGCAGTGCTAGAGATACTAGCGGGAGAGCCTACGAGCAGTACTTC.